The 31 T cell receptor beta chains reported below all come from one sample, sequenced in a study of blood T cell repertoires in COVID-19. TCRdb keeps only in-frame clones here, not all; method: immunoSEQ multiplex PCR. The sample has around 95,000 clones, 85% seen once. Input material: peripheral blood. The receptors shown here come from a man aged 45-65 years with active or convalescent COVID-19.

In this sample, this clone turned up a few times. This chain connects TRBV2 to TRBJ2-3, with 13 bases matching TRBD2. The CDR3 has 15 amino acids. Germline CDR1 is SNHLY and CDR2 is FYNNEI. V lost 6 bases to trimming and J lost 1 base; unmatched junction nucleotides: 1. The CDR3 sequence is CASSGLAGGTDTQYF. CDR3 nucleotides: TGTGCCAGCAGCGGACTAGCGGGGGGCACAGATACGCAGTATTTT.

V gene TRBV12-3 or TRBV12-4 combines with J gene TRBJ2-7, with 7 bases identical to TRBD2. The CDR3 totals 12 residues. Losses at the gene ends were 5 bases for V and 3 bases for J; bases not matched to a gene: 1. The CDR3 DNA is TGTGCCAGCAGTAGCGGGGTCTACGAGCAGTACTTC. Translating gives CASSSGVYEQYF.

This rearrangement joins TRBV10-3 to TRBJ1-2; the D is unclear. The ends were cut back, 4 bases at V and 2 bases at J, with 14 bases in the middle. There are 15 residues in the CDR3. Germline V gene sequence: CDR1 ENHRY, CDR2 SYGVKD. The CDR3 DNA is TGTGCCATCAGTGCCGGACCTAGCAAAAACTATGGCTACACCTTC. It encodes CAISAGPSKNYGYTF.

The V gene is TRBV3-1 (or the pseudogene TRBV3-2), the J gene TRBJ2-2, with D possibly being TRBD1 (6 bases). Trimming removed 5 bases from V and 4 bases from J, with 11 bases in between. The CDR3 is 14 residues long. Germline lookup yields CDR1 LGHDT and CDR2 YNNKEL (reference sequence). CDR3 amino acids: CASSERQATGELFF. In nucleotides, the CDR3 is TGTGCCAGCAGCGAGAGACAGGCCACCGGGGAGCTGTTTTTT.

The chain employs TRBV7-9 and TRBJ1-5; D may be TRBD1 (5 bases). The CDR3 contains 13 residues. Germline lookup yields CDR1 SEHNR and CDR2 FQNEAQ (reference sequence). Trimming shortened V by 4 bases and J by 7 bases, and 11 bases separated the two germline ends. DNA of the CDR3: TGTGCCAGCAGCTCAGCGGGGCTGCAGCCCCAGCATTTT. This translates into CASSSAGLQPQHF.

The chain has TRBV5-4 and TRBJ1-2; the D gene is possibly TRBD1 (6 bases). The ends were cut back, 1 base at V and 4 bases at J, with 11 bases in the middle. In germline, CDR1 is SGHNT, CDR2 YYREEE (reference sequence). There are 14 residues in the CDR3. CDR3 amino acids: CASSLNQGSYGYTF. Here the CDR3 DNA reads TGTGCCAGCAGCTTGAACCAGGGGTCCTATGGCTACACCTTC.

The rearrangement joins TRBV15 to TRBJ1-4, with D maybe TRBD1 (6 bases). CDR1 LNHNV and CDR2 YYDKDF come from the germline V gene (reference sequence). Between the trimmed V and J ends, which lost 3 bases and 8 bases, there was a span of 7 bases. CDR3 length equals 12 residues. The CDR3 is CATSRDSEKLFF. The CDR3 region has the DNA TGTGCCACCAGCAGGGACAGCGAAAAACTGTTTTTT.

The chain uses TRBV19 and TRBJ2-2; a possible D gene is TRBD2 (5 bases). The germline V gene encodes CDR1 LNHDA and CDR2 SQIVND (reference sequence). The ends were cut back, 5 bases at V and 1 base at J, with 11 bases in the middle. CDR3 size: 15 residues. CDR3 region: CASSSDSLNTGELFF. The CDR3 DNA reads as TGTGCCAGTAGTTCGGACTCCTTGAACACCGGGGAGCTGTTTTTT.

The chain carries TRBV6-1 and TRBJ1-1; TRBD1 is a possible D gene (6 bases). Trimming removed 7 bases from V and 6 bases from J, with 21 bases in between. Germline assignment: CDR1 MNHNS and CDR2 SASEGT. The CDR3 loop spans 15 amino acids. The CDR3 region is CASTLLTQGQAEAFF. CDR3 nucleotides: TGTGCCAGCACTCTCCTCACCCAGGGGCAGGCTGAAGCTTTCTTT.

The rearrangement uses TRBV6-5 and TRBJ2-7; the D is unclear. This CDR3 has 13 residues. Trimming shortened V by 6 bases and J by 0 bases, and 9 bases separated the two germline ends. In germline, CDR1 is MNHEY, CDR2 SVGAGI. In DNA, the CDR3 is TGTGCCAGCAGATCACAGAGCTCCTACGAGCAGTACTTC. It specifies CASRSQSSYEQYF.

This clone was seen once. V usage is TRBV5-4 and J usage is TRBJ1-2; 8 bases align to TRBD1. Trimming cost V 4 bases and J 8 bases; bases outside gene matches: 16. There are 16 residues in the CDR3. The germline V gene has CDR1 SGHNT and CDR2 YYREEE (reference sequence). CDR3 bases: TGTGCCAGCAGCCAAGGGACAGGCGACTCAGCCTACGGCTACACCTTC. It codes for CASSQGTGDSAYGYTF.

The chain joins TRBV10-3 to TRBJ2-5, with TRBD1 matching over 11 bases. J gave up 1 base and V 6 bases, and 1 base lay outside the gene matches. The CDR3 has 14 residues. CDR1 is ENHRY and CDR2 is SYGVKD in the germline V gene. The CDR3 nucleotides read TGTGCCATCAGAGGGACAGGGGGCCAAGAGACCCAGTACTTC. Residues: CAIRGTGGQETQYF.

This clone was counted a single time. This sequence joins TRBV19 and TRBJ1-1; unclear D gene. V gave up 6 bases and J gave up 0 bases, with 8 bases separating them. The CDR3 covers 13 residues. Germline values: CDR1 LNHDA, CDR2 SQIVND (reference sequence). CDR3 sequence reads: CASRESMNTEAFF. CDR3 bases: TGTGCCAGTAGGGAGAGCATGAACACTGAAGCTTTCTTT.

The chain employs TRBV7-9 and TRBJ2-2; D is perhaps TRBD2 (6 bases). The CDR3 consists of 16 residues. Germline V gene lookup returns CDR1 SEHNR and CDR2 FQNEAQ (reference sequence). Trimming took 5 bases from V and 2 from J, leaving 15 bases between them. This CDR3 is CASSGRSSVNTGELFF. The CDR3 DNA sequence: TGTGCCAGCAGCGGAAGGTCTAGCGTCAACACCGGGGAGCTGTTTTTT.

This clone was recorded only once. V is TRBV19 and J is TRBJ2-3; tentatively, D is TRBD1 (6 bases). The V end lost 7 bases, the J end lost 0 bases, and 8 bases lay between the germline ends. The CDR3 length is 13 residues. Germline CDR1 LNHDA, CDR2 SQIVND (reference sequence). This CDR3 is CASKGDSTDTQYF. The CDR3 nucleotides are TGTGCCAGTAAGGGGGACAGCACAGATACGCAGTATTTT. The whole variable domain, filled in from reference TRBV19 and TRBJ2-3, reads DGGITQSPKYLFRKEGQNVTLSCEQNLNHDAMYWYRQDPGQGLRLIYYSQIVNDFQKGDIAEGYSVSREKKESFPLTVTSAQKNPTAFYLCASKGDSTDTQYFGPGTRLTVL.

This clone was seen only a few times. This chain uses TRBV10-2 with TRBJ2-7; 8 positions match TRBD2. The CDR3 sequence is 13 residues long. Germline loops: CDR1 WSHSY, CDR2 SAAADI. Germline trimming cut 3 bases from V and 3 bases from J; bases unmatched to any gene: 1. The CDR3 spells CASSDTSGYEQYF. The CDR3 DNA reads as TGCGCCAGCAGTGATACTAGCGGCTACGAGCAGTACTTC.

The chain couples TRBV6-6 to TRBJ2-7; D might be TRBD1 (6 bases). V shed 6 bases and J shed 1 base, with 10 bases lying between them. The CDR3 is made up of 13 amino acids. Germline V gene sequence: CDR1 MNHNY, CDR2 SVGAGI (reference sequence). The CDR3 DNA is TGTGCCAGCAGCCGGGACATTTCCTACGAGCAGTACTTC. Translation: CASSRDISYEQYF.

This clone came up a few times. The V call is TRBV5-4, the J call TRBJ1-2, with D hard to call. Germline V gene lookup returns CDR1 SGHNT and CDR2 YYREEE (reference sequence). V was cut by 5 bases and J by 1 base, with 9 bases left in between. The CDR3 has 13 amino acids. CDR3 amino acids: CASSTKNNYGYTF. CDR3 nucleotide sequence: TGTGCCAGCAGTACAAAGAATAACTATGGCTACACCTTC.

This sequence joins TRBV18 and TRBJ2-6; weak D call: TRBD2 (5 bases). This CDR3 has 16 amino acids. Germline CDR1 KGHSH, CDR2 LQKENI. V was clipped by 3 bases and J by 2 bases, with 11 bases between them. CDR3 bases: TGTGCCAGCTCACCGTTCGGAGGCCCTGGGGCCAACGTCCTGACTTTC. Its translation: CASSPFGGPGANVLTF.

The chain couples TRBV5-1 to TRBJ1-1; D gene uncertain. This CDR3 has 15 residues. Germline CDR1 is SGHRS and CDR2 is YFSETQ. V gave up 3 bases and J gave up 0 bases, with 12 bases separating them. In nucleotides, the CDR3 is TGCGCCAGCAGCTCTCTAGACTTGATGAACACTGAAGCTTTCTTT. It yields the protein CASSSLDLMNTEAFF.

On this clone itself: The sample has other DNA sequences that encode this CDR3 too. This chain connects TRBV9 to TRBJ1-5, with 12 nucleotides matching TRBD1. Germline-derived CDR1 and CDR2 are SGDLS and YYNGEE. J gave up 7 bases and V 3 bases, and 5 bases lay outside the gene matches. This CDR3 is 15 amino acids long. CDR3 sequence: CASSAGTGGGQPQHF. For the CDR3, the DNA is TGTGCCAGCAGCGCGGGGACAGGGGGCGGCCAGCCCCAGCATTTT.

This rearrangement joins TRBV2 to TRBJ1-3; the D is unclear. The CDR3 covers 13 residues. V was shortened by 7 bases and J by 2 bases, with 9 bases between the two germline ends. The V gene's germline CDR1 is SNHLY and CDR2 FYNNEI. The CDR3 region has the DNA TGTGCCAGCACCCGGGGAGCTGGAAACACCATATATTTT. It specifies CASTRGAGNTIYF.

The chain recombines TRBV6-6 with TRBJ1-2, with 7 nucleotides matching TRBD1. The CDR3 runs to 15 residues. The junction had 10 bases not matched to a gene; V was cut back by 7 bases and J by 2 bases. The germline V gene has CDR1 MNHNY and CDR2 SVGAGI (reference sequence). CDR3 nucleotides: TGTGCCAGCACCACCCGTACAGGGGTCAACTATGGCTACACCTTC. Translation: CASTTRTGVNYGYTF.

This clone was found a few times. The chain joins TRBV5-5 to TRBJ1-2; 9 nucleotides agree with TRBD1. Germline CDR1 and CDR2: SGHKS and YYEKEE (reference sequence). Losses at the gene ends were 5 bases for V and 3 bases for J; bases not matched to a gene: 11. This CDR3 contains 16 residues. The CDR3 nucleotides read TGTGCCAGCAGTAACGAAGGGACAGGGAATCACTATGGCTACACCTTC. Amino acid sequence: CASSNEGTGNHYGYTF.

The chain employs TRBV11-3 and TRBJ2-7; D remains unclear. The CDR3 has 13 amino acids. V lost 4 bases to trimming and J lost 0 bases, with 7 bases between them. The germline V gene has CDR1 SGHNT and CDR2 YENEEA. This CDR3 is CASSYSSSYEQYF. For the CDR3, the DNA is TGTGCCAGCAGCTACTCGAGCTCCTACGAGCAGTACTTC. Variable domain in full (rest from reference TRBV11-3 and TRBJ2-7): EAGVVQSPRYKIIEKKQPVAFWCNPISGHNTLYWYLQNLGQGPELLIRYENEEAVDDSQLPKDRFSAERLKGVDSTLKIQPAELGDSAVYLCASSYSSSYEQYFGPGTRLTVT.

The rearrangement links TRBV3-1 (or the pseudogene TRBV3-2) to TRBJ2-3; D remains unclear. V lost 1 base, J lost 5 bases, and 7 bases lay in between. The CDR3 has 13 amino acids. Germline V gene sequence: CDR1 LGHDT, CDR2 YNNKEL (reference sequence). CDR3 bases: TGTGCCAGCAGCCAAGGGGCCCAAGATACGCAGTATTTT. Its protein is CASSQGAQDTQYF.

This chain connects TRBV5-1 to TRBJ2-7, with 9 bases lining up with TRBD2. The CDR3 sequence is 15 residues long. The germline V gene encodes CDR1 SGHRS and CDR2 YFSETQ. Trimming cost V 0 bases and J 2 bases; bases outside gene matches: 3. The CDR3 DNA reads as TGCGCCAGCAGCTTGGGAGCGGGGGGACCCTACGAGCAGTACTTC. It codes for CASSLGAGGPYEQYF.

The V gene is TRBV18, the J gene TRBJ1-5; tentatively, D is TRBD1 (6 bases). This CDR3 is 15 amino acids long. The V gene's germline CDR1 is KGHSH and CDR2 LQKENI. With 3 bases removed from V and 5 bases from J, the gap between germline ends came to 14 bases. The CDR3 region is CASSPSAGEYQPQHF. The CDR3 nucleotides read TGTGCCAGCTCACCTTCGGCAGGGGAGTATCAGCCCCAGCATTTT.

The J gene is TRBJ1-5, the V gene TRBV19, with unresolved D. Trimming took off 7 bases at V and 0 bases at J, with 13 bases between the two ends. This CDR3 region has 15 residues. CDR1 LNHDA and CDR2 SQIVND come from the germline V gene (reference sequence). The DNA for the CDR3 is TGTGCCAGTACCAAAGGAGGGTTTAGCAATCAGCCCCAGCATTTT. This sequence encodes CASTKGGFSNQPQHF.

This chain connects TRBV5-1 to TRBJ2-3; 11 nucleotides align to TRBD2. The J segment lost 2 bases and the V segment lost 1 base, leaving 9 bases of the junction unmatched. The CDR3 sequence is 18 residues long. Per germline, CDR1 SGHRS and CDR2 YFSETQ. CDR3 sequence: CASSLMGTSGAFTDTQYF. In DNA, the CDR3 is TGCGCCAGCAGCTTGATGGGGACTAGCGGAGCCTTCACAGATACGCAGTATTTT.

The V and J genes are TRBV19 and TRBJ2-2, with 12 bases identical to TRBD2. Per the germline V gene, CDR1 is LNHDA and CDR2 is SQIVND (reference sequence). Germline trimming cut 5 bases from V and 1 base from J; bases unmatched to any gene: 2. The CDR3 runs 16 residues. The CDR3 protein is CASSETSGGNTGELFF. The CDR3 DNA follows: TGTGCCAGTAGTGAGACTAGCGGGGGGAACACCGGGGAGCTGTTTTTT.